Reported below is one T cell receptor (beta chain). Antigen specificity is unknown. The data were taken from a study of T cell responses to AZD1222 COVID-19 vaccine. CDR3 size: 13 residues. The germline V gene encodes CDR1 SGHTA and CDR2 FQGNSA. V lost 4 bases, J lost 9 bases, and 13 bases lay in between. Sequenced by immunoSEQ multiplex PCR; TCRdb stores in-frame clones only, minus some. The sample includes fewer than 200,000 clones, around nine tenths of them seen just once. Study outcomes and limitations: Baseline serostatus was positive in only five to seven AZD1222 recipients. Females made up more of the donors, who were largely white British, and clonal diversity may have come out too low. Vaccine-associated CD4 TCRs spanned spike, dominant at 160-218 and 743-854. Elevations in Spike-specific TCR breadth and depth followed administration of two AZD1222 doses.

Sample: peripheral blood, taken 28 days after the second AZD1222 dose. The receptor was isolated from an adult who received the AZD1222 COVID-19 vaccine. The chain has TRBV7-2 and TRBJ2-1; D possibly corresponds to TRBD2 (6 bases). CDR3 sequence: CASSSTRDREQFF. The CDR3 DNA reads TGTGCCAGCAGCTCGACTAGAGACCGTGAGCAGTTCTTC.